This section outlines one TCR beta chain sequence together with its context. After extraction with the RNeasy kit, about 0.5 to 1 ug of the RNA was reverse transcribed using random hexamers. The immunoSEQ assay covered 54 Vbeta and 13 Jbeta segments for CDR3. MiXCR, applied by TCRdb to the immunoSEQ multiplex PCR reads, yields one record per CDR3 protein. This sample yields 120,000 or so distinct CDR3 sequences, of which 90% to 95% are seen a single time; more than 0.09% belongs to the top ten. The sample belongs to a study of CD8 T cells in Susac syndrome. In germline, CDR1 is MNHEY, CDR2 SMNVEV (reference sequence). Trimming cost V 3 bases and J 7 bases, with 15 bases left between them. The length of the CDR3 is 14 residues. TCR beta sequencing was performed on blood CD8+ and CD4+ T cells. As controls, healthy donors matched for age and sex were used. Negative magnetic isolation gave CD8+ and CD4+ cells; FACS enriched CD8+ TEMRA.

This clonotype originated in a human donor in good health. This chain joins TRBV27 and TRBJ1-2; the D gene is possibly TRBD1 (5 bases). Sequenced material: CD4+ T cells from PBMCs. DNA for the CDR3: TGTGCCAGCAGTTTTAGTCTCCAGGGCGGTGGCTACACCTTC. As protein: CASSFSLQGGGYTF.